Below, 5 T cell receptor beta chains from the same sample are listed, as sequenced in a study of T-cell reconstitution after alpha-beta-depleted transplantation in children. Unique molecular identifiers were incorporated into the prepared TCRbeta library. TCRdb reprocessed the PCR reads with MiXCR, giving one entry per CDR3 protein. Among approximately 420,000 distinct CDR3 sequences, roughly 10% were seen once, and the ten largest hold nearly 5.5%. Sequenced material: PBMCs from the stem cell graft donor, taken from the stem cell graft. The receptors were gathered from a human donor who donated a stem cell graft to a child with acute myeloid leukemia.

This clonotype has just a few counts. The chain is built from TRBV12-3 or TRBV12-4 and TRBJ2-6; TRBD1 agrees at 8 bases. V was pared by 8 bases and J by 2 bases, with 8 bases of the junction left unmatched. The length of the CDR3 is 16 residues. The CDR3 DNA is TGTGCCAGCCAACGTCGGACAGGGCCTGGGGCCAACGTCCTGACTTTC. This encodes CASQRRTGPGANVLTF.

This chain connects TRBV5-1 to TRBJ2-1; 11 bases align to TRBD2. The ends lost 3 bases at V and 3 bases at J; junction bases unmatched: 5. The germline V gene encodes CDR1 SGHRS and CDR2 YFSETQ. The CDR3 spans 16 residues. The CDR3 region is CASSSETSGSYNEQFF. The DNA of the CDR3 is TGCGCCAGCAGCTCCGAAACTAGCGGGAGCTACAATGAGCAGTTCTTC.

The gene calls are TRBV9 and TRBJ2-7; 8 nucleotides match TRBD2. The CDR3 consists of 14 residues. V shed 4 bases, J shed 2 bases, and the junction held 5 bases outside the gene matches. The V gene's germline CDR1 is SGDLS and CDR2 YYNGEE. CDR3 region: CASSPGLETYEQYF. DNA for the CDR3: TGTGCCAGCAGCCCGGGACTAGAGACCTACGAGCAGTACTTC.

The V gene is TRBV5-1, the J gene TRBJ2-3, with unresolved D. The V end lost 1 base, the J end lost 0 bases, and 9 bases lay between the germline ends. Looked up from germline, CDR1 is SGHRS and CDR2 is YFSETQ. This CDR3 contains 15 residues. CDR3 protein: CASSLFRASTDTQYF. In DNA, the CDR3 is TGCGCCAGCAGCTTGTTCCGGGCTAGCACAGATACGCAGTATTTT. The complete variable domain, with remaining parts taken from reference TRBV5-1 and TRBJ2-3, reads KAGVTQTPRYLIKTRGQQVTLSCSPISGHRSVSWYQQTPGQGLQFLFEYFSETQRNKGNFPGRFSGRQFSNSRSEMNVSTLELGDSALYLCASSLFRASTDTQYFGPGTRLTVL.

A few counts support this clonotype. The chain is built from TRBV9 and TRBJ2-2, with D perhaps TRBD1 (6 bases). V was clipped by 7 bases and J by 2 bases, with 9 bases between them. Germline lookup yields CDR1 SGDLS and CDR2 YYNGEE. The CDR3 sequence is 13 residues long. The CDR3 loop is CASGDTNTGELFF. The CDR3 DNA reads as TGTGCCAGCGGGGACACTAACACCGGGGAGCTGTTTTTT.